Presented here are 25 T cell receptor beta chains from one specimen sequenced in a study of CD8 T cells in ankylosing spondylitis. TCRdb fed the 5' RACE reads into MiXCR, producing one record per CDR3 protein. This sample yields tens of thousands of distinct CDR3 sequences, of which 5.5% to 7.5% are seen a single time; about 12% belongs to the top ten. Sequencing was done on a sample of blood, either unsorted or a sorted T cell fraction (not recorded which). All receptors derive from a male donor with ankylosing spondylitis or in good health (not recorded which).

This clonotype showed up many times. The genes are TRBV11-1 and TRBJ1-4, with a tentative D call TRBD1 (5 bases). CDR1 SGHAT and CDR2 FQDESV come from the germline V gene (reference sequence). This CDR3 has 19 residues. V was cut by 3 bases and J by 3 bases, with 23 bases left in between. The CDR3: CASSFTSGAGLVANEKLFF. The CDR3 DNA reads as TGTGCCAGCAGCTTTACCTCCGGGGCAGGCTTAGTAGCTAATGAAAAACTGTTTTTT.

Worth noting for this clonotype: Since a much larger clone is just one base distant, this may be a read error. The chain joins TRBV7-2 to TRBJ1-2; TRBD1 agrees at 9 bases. CDR3 length: 15 residues. The germline CDR1 and CDR2 sequences are SGHTA and FQGNSA. Losses at the gene ends were 3 bases for V and 10 bases for J; bases not matched to a gene: 12. CDR3 nucleotides: TGTGCCAGCAGCTTGGGGACAGGGAACTCCGATGACTACACCTTC. It codes for CASSLGTGNSDDYTF. The variable domain in full, completed from reference TRBV7-2 and TRBJ1-2, reads GAGVSQSPSNKVTEKGKDVELRCDPISGHTALYWYRQSLGQGLEFLIYFQGNSAPDKSGLPSDRFSAERTGGSVSTLTIQRTQQEDSAVYLCASSLGTGNSDDYTFGSGTRLTVV.

This clonotype was recorded many times. The chain has TRBV4-1 and TRBJ2-1, with 7 bases that match TRBD2. Germline loops: CDR1 MGHRA, CDR2 YSYEKL. The CDR3 extends over 15 amino acids. V lost 3 bases to trimming and J lost 8 bases; unmatched junction nucleotides: 10. The CDR3 DNA reads TGCGCCAGCAGCCATCCCGTGCGGGGGACGGATGAGCAGTTCTTC. Translated, it gives CASSHPVRGTDEQFF.

This clonotype is medium-sized in the sample. V usage is TRBV3-1 and J usage is TRBJ2-5; TRBD2 aligns across 9 bases. CDR1 LGHDT and CDR2 YNNKEL come from the germline V gene (reference sequence). CDR3 length: 16 amino acids. The ends lost 4 bases at V and 0 bases at J; junction bases unmatched: 6. CDR3 residues: CASSPRLADYQETQYF. CDR3 sequence (DNA): TGTGCCAGCAGCCCCCGACTAGCGGATTACCAAGAGACCCAGTACTTC.

This clonotype was recorded many times. This chain joins TRBV19 and TRBJ1-5; D gene ambiguous. V lost 8 bases and J lost 2, with 19 bases in between. This CDR3 has 16 amino acids. The germline gives CDR1 LNHDA, CDR2 SQIVND (reference sequence). The CDR3 protein is CASQHTAPLGNQPQHF. The CDR3 DNA is TGTGCCAGTCAACACACCGCCCCGTTGGGCAATCAGCCCCAGCATTTT.

This clonotype was counted ten times or more. The chain recombines TRBV5-1 with TRBJ2-4; TRBD2 matches 10 bases. This CDR3 has 16 amino acids. Trimming removed 2 bases from V and 6 bases from J; junction bases left unmatched: 8. Germline CDR1 is SGHRS and CDR2 is YFSETQ. The CDR3 region is CASSLPLAGEGNIQYF. The CDR3 coding sequence is TGCGCCAGCAGCTTACCCCTAGCGGGAGAGGGAAACATTCAGTACTTC.

At least ten counts were recorded for this clonotype. This sequence joins TRBV20-1 and TRBJ2-1, with D tentatively TRBD2 (6 bases). The CDR3 is 14 residues long. CDR1 DFQATT and CDR2 SNEGSKA come from the germline V gene (reference sequence). Between the trimmed V and J ends, which lost 3 bases and 10 bases, there was a span of 19 bases. Here the CDR3 reads CSARGDSASQEQFF. For the CDR3, the DNA is TGCAGTGCTAGGGGGGACTCCGCCTCGCAGGAGCAGTTCTTC.

In this sample, this clonotype turned up many times. V is TRBV7-9 and J is TRBJ2-2; D unclear. The CDR3 runs 15 residues. Germline CDR1 SEHNR, CDR2 FQNEAQ (reference sequence). V lost 0 bases and J lost 5, with 10 bases in between. DNA for the CDR3: TGTGCCAGCAGCTTAGCTCCTGCAGGAACCGGGGAGCTGTTTTTT. This sequence encodes CASSLAPAGTGELFF.

This clonotype has a count of ten or more. The chain links TRBV5-1 to TRBJ2-5; the D is unclear. The CDR3 consists of 13 residues. Trimming cost V 2 bases and J 2 bases, with 7 bases left between them. The germline V gene encodes CDR1 SGHRS and CDR2 YFSETQ. The CDR3 coding sequence is TGCGCCAGCAGCTTTCGGGTACAAGAGACCCAGTACTTC. This encodes CASSFRVQETQYF.

This clonotype showed up many times. V gene TRBV5-1 combines with J gene TRBJ2-2; the match to TRBD2 covers 11 bases. The CDR3 has 15 amino acids. The germline V gene encodes CDR1 SGHRS and CDR2 YFSETQ. V was pared by 5 bases and J by 5 bases, with 5 bases of the junction left unmatched. The chain's CDR3 is CASRNRTSGTGELFF. CDR3 nucleotides: TGCGCCAGCAGAAACCGGACTAGCGGGACCGGGGAGCTGTTTTTT.

This clonotype showed up many times. The chain combines TRBV5-1 with TRBJ2-7, with TRBD1 matching over 9 bases. Trimming cost V 6 bases and J 0 bases; bases outside gene matches: 4. This CDR3 spans 14 amino acids. Per germline, CDR1 SGHRS and CDR2 YFSETQ. CDR3 nucleotide sequence: TGCGCCAGCAAGGACAGGGGAAGCTCCTACGAGCAGTACTTC. This translates into CASKDRGSSYEQYF.

This clonotype has a count of ten or more. The V call is TRBV12-3 or TRBV12-4, the J call TRBJ2-1, with D unclear. V lost 6 bases and J lost 0, with 12 bases in between. This CDR3 is built from 15 residues. CDR3 DNA sequence: TGTGCCAGCAGCTCCCCTGGCGGCTCCTACAATGAGCAGTTCTTC. Protein: CASSSPGGSYNEQFF.

This clonotype was seen many times. This chain links TRBV7-3 with TRBJ1-2; 7 bases align to TRBD1. The germline V gene encodes CDR1 SGHTA and CDR2 FQGTGA. The length of the CDR3 is 13 residues. With V trimmed by 3 bases and J by 4 bases, 2 bases remained unmatched. DNA for the CDR3: TGTGCCAGCAGCTTGCAGGGGGGCTATGGCTACACCTTC. Encoded protein: CASSLQGGYGYTF. Filled out from reference TRBV7-3 and TRBJ1-2, the complete variable domain reads GAGVSQTPSNKVTEKGKYVELRCDPISGHTALYWYRQSLGQGPEFLIYFQGTGAADDSGLPNDRFFAVRPEGSVSTLKIQRTERGDSAVYLCASSLQGGYGYTFGSGTRLTVV.

For this clonotype: A much more abundant neighbour one base away suggests this may be a read error. The chain carries TRBV5-1 and TRBJ1-5; TRBD1 agrees at 7 bases. This CDR3 spans 14 amino acids. After removal of 3 bases from V and 9 bases from J, the junction contained 9 bases not matched to a gene. From germline, CDR1 is SGHRS and CDR2 YFSETQ. In nucleotides, the CDR3 is TGCGCCAGCAGCTCGAATACAGGGGATCGGCCCCAGCATTTT. It encodes CASSSNTGDRPQHF.

The table lists this clonotype with many counts. The CDR3 DNA follows: TGCGCCAGCAGCTTGGAAACGGGCTCCTACGAGCAGTACTTC. It codes for CASSLETGSYEQYF. The rearrangement uses TRBV5-1 and TRBJ2-7; no clear D. The CDR3 loop spans 14 amino acids. The ends were cut back, 0 bases at V and 0 bases at J, with 7 bases in the middle. Germline CDR1 is SGHRS and CDR2 is YFSETQ.

Ten or more counts support this clonotype. The rearrangement uses TRBV5-1 and TRBJ2-2; no reliable D call. Germline lookup yields CDR1 SGHRS and CDR2 YFSETQ. The CDR3 has 14 amino acids. V lost 2 bases to trimming and J lost 3 bases, with 8 bases between them. CDR3 nucleotide sequence: TGCGCCAGCAGCTTTTACTATGACACCGGGGAGCTGTTTTTT. Its translation: CASSFYYDTGELFF.

This clonotype came up many times. CDR3: CASSPYPGLAGGTSYEQYF. The CDR3 DNA reads TGTGCCAGCAGTCCATACCCCGGACTAGCGGGAGGCACCTCCTACGAGCAGTACTTC. The chain combines TRBV28 with TRBJ2-7; 14 positions match TRBD2. Germline trimming cut 5 bases from V and 0 bases from J; bases unmatched to any gene: 12. Germline lookup yields CDR1 MDHEN and CDR2 SYDVKM. The CDR3 covers 19 residues.

There are many counts of this clonotype. The V and J genes are TRBV23-1 and TRBJ2-3, with TRBD2 identical over 7 bases. TRBV23-1 is an ORF, with its function uncertain. The CDR3 length is 13 residues. With V trimmed by 7 bases and J by 6 bases, 7 bases remained unmatched. The CDR3 sequence: CASKGRGGDTQYF. CDR3 bases: TGCGCCAGCAAGGGACGGGGAGGGGATACGCAGTATTTT.

The chain employs TRBV11-3 and TRBJ2-1; D is possibly TRBD2 (5 bases). This CDR3 region has 15 residues. Trimming took off 4 bases at V and 7 bases at J, with 17 bases between the two ends. CDR1 is SGHNT, CDR2 YENEEA, per germline. CDR3 loop: CASSSLGKTGNEQFF. The CDR3 bases are TGTGCCAGCAGCTCTCTCGGGAAAACTGGGAATGAGCAGTTCTTC.

This clonotype was seen ten or more times. J is TRBJ2-3 and V is TRBV6-1; D is ambiguous. This CDR3 is 11 amino acids long. CDR1 and CDR2 (germline): MNHNS, SASEGT. Trimming cost V 11 bases and J 0 bases, with 6 bases left between them. The CDR3 loop reads CAAQSTDTQYF. The CDR3 DNA is TGTGCCGCCCAGAGCACAGATACGCAGTATTTT.

This clonotype has a count of ten or more. This chain links TRBV18 with TRBJ2-2, with D unclear. V gave up 8 bases and J gave up 3 bases, with 16 bases separating them. The germline CDR1 and CDR2 sequences are KGHSH and LQKENI. The CDR3 extends over 15 amino acids. CDR3 loop: CASHPSAGDTGELFF. In DNA form, the CDR3 reads TGTGCCAGCCATCCCTCTGCCGGTGACACCGGGGAGCTGTTTTTT.

This clonotype has a count of ten or more. This chain connects TRBV5-1 to TRBJ2-1; 9 positions agree with TRBD2. The V gene's germline CDR1 is SGHRS and CDR2 YFSETQ. J was trimmed by 6 bases and V by 4 bases; bases with no gene match: 11. The CDR3 extends over 16 amino acids. CDR3 loop: CASSASLAGPLNEQFF. CDR3 sequence (DNA): TGCGCCAGCAGCGCTTCCCTAGCGGGACCTCTCAATGAGCAGTTCTTC.

This clonotype was observed at least ten times. The V gene is TRBV5-1, the J gene TRBJ2-5; TRBD1 might be the D (5 bases). Germline values: CDR1 SGHRS, CDR2 YFSETQ. Trimming stripped 0 bases from V and 3 bases from J, with 6 bases between. CDR3 length equals 13 residues. CDR3 sequence (DNA): TGCGCCAGCAGCTTGGAAGGGGAAGAGACCCAGTACTTC. Amino acids: CASSLEGEETQYF.

This clonotype was detected ten times or more. V and J are TRBV15 and TRBJ1-2; 7 bases fit TRBD1. With 0 bases clipped from V and 4 bases from J, the junction kept 5 bases outside the gene matches. The CDR3 is made up of 15 amino acids. Germline V CDR1 and CDR2: LNHNV, YYDKDF (reference sequence). The CDR3 loop reads CATSREKGAPYGYTF. The CDR3 region has the DNA TGTGCCACCAGCAGAGAGAAGGGGGCTCCCTATGGCTACACCTTC.

This clonotype was counted ten times or more. V gene TRBV3-1 combines with J gene TRBJ2-3, with a possible D match to TRBD1 (6 bases). Germline V gives CDR1 LGHDT, CDR2 YNNKEL (reference sequence). V shed 8 bases and J shed 0 bases, with 21 bases lying between them. The CDR3 spans 17 residues. Written as DNA, the CDR3 is TGTGCCAGCCGACCGGGACAATCCTTCATTAGCACAGATACGCAGTATTTT. Amino acids: CASRPGQSFISTDTQYF.